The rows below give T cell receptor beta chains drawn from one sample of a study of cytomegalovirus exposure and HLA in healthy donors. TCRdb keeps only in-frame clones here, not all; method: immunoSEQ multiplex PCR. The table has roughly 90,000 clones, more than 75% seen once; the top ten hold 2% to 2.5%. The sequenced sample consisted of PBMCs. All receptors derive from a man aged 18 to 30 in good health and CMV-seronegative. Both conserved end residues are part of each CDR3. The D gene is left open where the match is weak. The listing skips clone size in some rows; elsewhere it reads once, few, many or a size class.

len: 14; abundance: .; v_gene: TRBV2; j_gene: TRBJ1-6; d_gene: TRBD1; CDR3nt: TGTGCCAGCAGCCGACAGGGGGCGGATTCACCCCTCCACTTT; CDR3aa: CASSRQGADSPLHF
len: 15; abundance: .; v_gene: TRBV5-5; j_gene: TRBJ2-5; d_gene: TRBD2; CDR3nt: TGTGCCAGCAGCGCTCGGACTAGCGGGGGTGAGACCCAGTACTTC; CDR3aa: CASSARTSGGETQYF
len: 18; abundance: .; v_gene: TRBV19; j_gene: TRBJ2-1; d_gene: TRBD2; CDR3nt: TGTGCCAGTAGTATAGAAGCGGGAACTAGCGGGGGGGGGAGTGAGCAGTTCTTC; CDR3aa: CASSIEAGTSGGGSEQFF
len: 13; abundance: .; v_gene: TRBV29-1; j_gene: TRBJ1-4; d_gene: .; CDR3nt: TGCAGCGTTGAATTAGCGGGAAATGAAAAACTGTTTTTT; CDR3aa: CSVELAGNEKLFF
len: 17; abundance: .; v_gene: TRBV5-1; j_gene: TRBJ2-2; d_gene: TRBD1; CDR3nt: TGCGCCAGCAGCTTGGGCCGGGACAGGGCGAACACCGGGGAGCTGTTTTTT; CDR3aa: CASSLGRDRANTGELFF
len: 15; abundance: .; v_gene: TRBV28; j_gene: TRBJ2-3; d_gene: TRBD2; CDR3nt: TGTGCCAAGCACTGGGTAGCGGGGCGGGGAGATACGCAGTATTTT; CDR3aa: CAKHWVAGRGDTQYF
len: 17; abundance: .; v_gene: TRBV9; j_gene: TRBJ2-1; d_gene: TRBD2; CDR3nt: TGTGCCAGCAGCGTTGGACTAGCGGGGGGGTCACCCAATGAGCAGTTCTTC; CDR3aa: CASSVGLAGGSPNEQFF
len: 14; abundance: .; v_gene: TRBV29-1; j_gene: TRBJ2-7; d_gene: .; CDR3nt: TGCAGCGTTGAATCCCCGGGTCCCATCTACGAGCAGTACTTC; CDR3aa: CSVESPGPIYEQYF
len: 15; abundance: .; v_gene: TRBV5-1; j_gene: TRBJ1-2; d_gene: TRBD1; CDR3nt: TGCGCCAGCAGCTTGGATGGGACAGGGGATGACGGCTACACCTTC; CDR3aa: CASSLDGTGDDGYTF
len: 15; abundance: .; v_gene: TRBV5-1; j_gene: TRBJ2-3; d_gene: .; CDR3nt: TGCGCCAGCAGCCCGGGGGGCCTTAGCACAGATACGCAGTATTTT; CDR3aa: CASSPGGLSTDTQYF
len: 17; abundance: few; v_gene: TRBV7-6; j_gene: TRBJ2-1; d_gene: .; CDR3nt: TGTGCCAGCAGCTTAATCGGAGGGCGTAGCTCCTACAATGAGCAGTTCTTC; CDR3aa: CASSLIGGRSSYNEQFF
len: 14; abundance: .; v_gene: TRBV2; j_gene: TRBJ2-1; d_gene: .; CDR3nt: TGTGCCAGCAGTGGTATCAGTCCGGGTACTGAGCAGTTCTTC; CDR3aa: CASSGISPGTEQFF
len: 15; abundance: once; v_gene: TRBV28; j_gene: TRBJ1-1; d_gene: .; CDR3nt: TGTGCTAGCACCTCCCGGTCCGGCGGGGACACTGAAGCTTTCTTT; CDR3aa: CASTSRSGGDTEAFF
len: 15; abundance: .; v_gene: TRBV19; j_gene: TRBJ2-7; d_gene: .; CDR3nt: TGTGCCAGTAGTATAGCTAGGGGGGGGCCCTACGAGCAGTACTTC; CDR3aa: CASSIARGGPYEQYF
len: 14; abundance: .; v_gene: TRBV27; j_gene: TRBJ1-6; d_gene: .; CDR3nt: TGTGCCAGCAGTCCCGGGACATTTAATTCACCCCTCCACTTT; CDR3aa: CASSPGTFNSPLHF
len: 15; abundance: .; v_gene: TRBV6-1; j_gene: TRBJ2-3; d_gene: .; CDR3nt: TGTGCCAGCAGCATGAACGCGGGACAGCCAGATACGCAGTATTTT; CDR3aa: CASSMNAGQPDTQYF
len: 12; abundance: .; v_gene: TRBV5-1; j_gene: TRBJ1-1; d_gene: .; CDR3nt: TGCGCCAGCAGCTTGGAGAGGGAGGGGGCTTTCTTT; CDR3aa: CASSLEREGAFF
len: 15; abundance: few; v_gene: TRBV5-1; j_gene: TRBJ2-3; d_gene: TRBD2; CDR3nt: TGCGCCAGCAGGCGAGCGGGGGGGCACGCAGATACGCAGTATTTT; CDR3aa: CASRRAGGHADTQYF
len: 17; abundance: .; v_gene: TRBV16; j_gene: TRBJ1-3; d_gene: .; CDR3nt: TGTGCCAGCAGCCAATCCTGGCAGGCGAGCTCTGGAAACACCATATATTTT; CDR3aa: CASSQSWQASSGNTIYF
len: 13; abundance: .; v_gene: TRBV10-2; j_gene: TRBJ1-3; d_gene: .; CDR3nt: TGCGCCAGCAGTCGACAGAACGGAAACACCATATATTTT; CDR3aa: CASSRQNGNTIYF
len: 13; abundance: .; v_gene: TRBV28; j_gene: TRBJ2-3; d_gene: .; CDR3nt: TGTGCCAGCAGCTTTCAGGGAAGGAATACGCAGTATTTT; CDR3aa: CASSFQGRNTQYF
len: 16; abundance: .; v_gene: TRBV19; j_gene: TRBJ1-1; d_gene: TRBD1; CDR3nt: TGTGCCAGTAGTATCAGGACAGGGGGCACGGGCACTGAAGCTTTCTTT; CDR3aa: CASSIRTGGTGTEAFF
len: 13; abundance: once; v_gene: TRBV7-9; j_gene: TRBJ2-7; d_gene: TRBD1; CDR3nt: TGTGCCTGGGGGGGGACAGGGCCCGACGAGCAGTACTTC; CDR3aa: CAWGGTGPDEQYF
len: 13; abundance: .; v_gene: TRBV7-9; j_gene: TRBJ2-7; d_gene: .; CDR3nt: TGTGCCAGCAGCTTAGATCCCTACTACGAGCAGTACTTC; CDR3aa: CASSLDPYYEQYF
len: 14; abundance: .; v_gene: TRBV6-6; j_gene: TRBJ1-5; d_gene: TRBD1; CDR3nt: TGTGCCAGCAGTAAGGGGGCTGTTGGTCAGCCCCAGCATTTT; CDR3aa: CASSKGAVGQPQHF
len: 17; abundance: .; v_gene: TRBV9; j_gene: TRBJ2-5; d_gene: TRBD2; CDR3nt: TGTGCCAGCAGCGTAGGAGCTAGCGGGGGCCTTCAAGAGACCCAGTACTTC; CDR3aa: CASSVGASGGLQETQYF
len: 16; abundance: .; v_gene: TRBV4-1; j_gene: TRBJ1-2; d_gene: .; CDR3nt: TGCGCCAGCAGCCAAGATGAGGGTGCAGGGGTCTGGGGCTACACCTTC; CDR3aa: CASSQDEGAGVWGYTF
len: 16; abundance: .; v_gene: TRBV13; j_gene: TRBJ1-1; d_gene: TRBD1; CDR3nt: TGTGCCAGCAGCTTGGGGGGACAGAGTGTTCGGTCTGAAGCTTTCTTT; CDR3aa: CASSLGGQSVRSEAFF
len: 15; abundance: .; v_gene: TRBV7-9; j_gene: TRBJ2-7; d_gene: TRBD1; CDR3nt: TGTTCCAGCAGCTCCCTGGACAGGGGAACCTACGAGCAGTACTTC; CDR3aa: CSSSSLDRGTYEQYF
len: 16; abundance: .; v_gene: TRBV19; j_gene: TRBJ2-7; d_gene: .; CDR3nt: TGTGCCAGTAGTCCGCCGACAGGAGGCCTGGTTGGGGAGCAGTACTTC; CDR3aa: CASSPPTGGLVGEQYF
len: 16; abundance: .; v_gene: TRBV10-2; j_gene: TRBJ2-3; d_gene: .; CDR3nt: TGCGCCAGCAGCCCGGGACTTCTCTCATTCACAGATACGCAGTATTTT; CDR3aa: CASSPGLLSFTDTQYF
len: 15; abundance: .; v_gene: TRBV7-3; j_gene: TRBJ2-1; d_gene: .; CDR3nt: TGTGCCAGCAGCACGACGCCCCTCCGAGGGTCTGAGCAGTTCTTC; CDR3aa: CASSTTPLRGSEQFF
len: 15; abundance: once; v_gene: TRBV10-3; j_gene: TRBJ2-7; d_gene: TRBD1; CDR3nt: TGTGCCATCGCCCCGACGGGGACAGGGACCCACGAGCAGTACTTC; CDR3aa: CAIAPTGTGTHEQYF
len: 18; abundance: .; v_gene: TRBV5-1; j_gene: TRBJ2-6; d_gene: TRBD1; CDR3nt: TGCGCCAGCAGCCCACGGACAGGGGGCAACTTTGGGGCCAACGTCCTGACTTTC; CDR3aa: CASSPRTGGNFGANVLTF
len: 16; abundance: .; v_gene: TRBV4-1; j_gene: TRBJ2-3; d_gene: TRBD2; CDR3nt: TGCGCCAGCAGCCTCATTGGGGGGGGTAGCACAGATACGCAGTATTTT; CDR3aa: CASSLIGGGSTDTQYF
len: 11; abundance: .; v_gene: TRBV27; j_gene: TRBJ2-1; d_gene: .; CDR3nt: TGTGCCAGCAGTCAGTACAATGAGCAGTTCTTC; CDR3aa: CASSQYNEQFF
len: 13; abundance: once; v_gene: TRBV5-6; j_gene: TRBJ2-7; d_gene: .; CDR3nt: TGTGCCAGCAGCCCCGGCAGGGCCTACGAGCAGTACTTC; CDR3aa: CASSPGRAYEQYF
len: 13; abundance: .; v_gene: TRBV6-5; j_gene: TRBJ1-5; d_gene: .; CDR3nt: TGTGCCAGCAGTGGGGGGGGGATTCAGCCCCAGCATTTT; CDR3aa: CASSGGGIQPQHF
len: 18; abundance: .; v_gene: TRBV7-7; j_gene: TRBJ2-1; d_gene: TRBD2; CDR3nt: TGTGCCAGCAGCTTGGATAGCGGGGGGGCCGGTTCCTACAATGAGCAGTTCTTC; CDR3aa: CASSLDSGGAGSYNEQFF
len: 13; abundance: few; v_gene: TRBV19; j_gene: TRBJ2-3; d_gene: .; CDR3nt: TGTGCCAGTAGTACAAGACAGGCAGATACGCAGTATTTT; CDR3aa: CASSTRQADTQYF
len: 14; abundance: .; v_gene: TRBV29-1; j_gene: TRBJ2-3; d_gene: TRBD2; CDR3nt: TGCAGCGCTGTCTCTAGCGGGGGGCCAGATACGCAGTATTTT; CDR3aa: CSAVSSGGPDTQYF
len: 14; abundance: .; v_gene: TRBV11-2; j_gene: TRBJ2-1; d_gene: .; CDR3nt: TGTGCCAGCAGCTTATTGAGCTCCTACAATGAGCAGTTCTTC; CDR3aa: CASSLLSSYNEQFF
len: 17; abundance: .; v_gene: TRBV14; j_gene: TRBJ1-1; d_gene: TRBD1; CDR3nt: TGTGCCAGCAGCCAAGAGCTATTGTGGACAGGGAACACTGAAGCTTTCTTT; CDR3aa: CASSQELLWTGNTEAFF
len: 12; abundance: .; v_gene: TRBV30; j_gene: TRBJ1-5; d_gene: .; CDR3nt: TGTGCCTGGAGTGTACTCGGGTGGCCCCAGCATTTT; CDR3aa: CAWSVLGWPQHF
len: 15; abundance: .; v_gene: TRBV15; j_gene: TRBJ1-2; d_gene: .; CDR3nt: TGTGCCACCAGCAGAGATCAGGCCTCTAACTATGGCTACACCTTC; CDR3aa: CATSRDQASNYGYTF
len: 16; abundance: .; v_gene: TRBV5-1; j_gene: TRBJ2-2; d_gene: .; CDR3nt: TGCGCCAGCAGCTCCCGAGTCTCACAGAACATCGGGGAGCTGTTTTTT; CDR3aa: CASSSRVSQNIGELFF
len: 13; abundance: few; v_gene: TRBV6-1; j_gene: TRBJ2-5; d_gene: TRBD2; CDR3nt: TGTGCCAGCAAAGCGGGGATCCAAGAGACCCAGTACTTC; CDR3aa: CASKAGIQETQYF
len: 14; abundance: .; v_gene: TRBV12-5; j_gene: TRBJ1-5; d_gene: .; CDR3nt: TGTGCTAGTGGTTTGGGGGCAGACAATCAGCCCCAGCATTTT; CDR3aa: CASGLGADNQPQHF
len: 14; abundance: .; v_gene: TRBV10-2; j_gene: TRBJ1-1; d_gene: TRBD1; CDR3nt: TGCGCCAGCGGAACCGGGACAGTAAACACTGAAGCTTTCTTT; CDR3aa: CASGTGTVNTEAFF